The present T cell receptor beta chain was sequenced within a study of shared clonotypes between healthy human individuals. In the study overall: Donors had three CD4 naive, three CD4 memory, two CD8 naive and one CD8 memory plate apiece. The study's findings and limits: Sampling included only blood; tissue repertoires likely differ. Generally, naive subsets came out with larger estimated richness than memory subsets.

This CDR3 contains 12 residues. Germline assignment: CDR1 GTSNPN and CDR2 SVGIG (reference sequence). V was trimmed by 3 bases and J by 5 bases, leaving 11 bases between them. CD8 cells regarded as naive lacked CD45RO, were positively chosen for CCR7, and omitted terminally differentiated effector memory CD45RA+ cells. It was across several immunoSEQ plates that each subset's genomic DNA was evenly split. Repertoires were generated with immunoSEQ multiplex PCR, while TCRdb's copy carries only in-frame clones and drops some. The sample has about 2.2 million clones, roughly 91% seen once; the top ten hold under 2%. Remarks on this clone: The antigen remains unidentified.

The sequenced material came from naive CD8+ T cells from PBMCs. This clonotype was sampled from a man in his late teens or twenties in good health. Some clones in this sample may be carry-over from other donors' samples. The rearrangement uses TRBV30 and TRBJ2-7, with D possibly being TRBD2 (6 bases). The CDR3 is CAWSWGDDEQYF. The CDR3 nucleotides read TGTGCCTGGAGCTGGGGGGACGACGAGCAGTACTTC.